Listed below are T cell receptor beta chains from one sample, sequenced in a study of radiotherapy plus CTLA-4 blockade in lung cancer. Data came from immunoSEQ multiplex PCR; TCRdb stores just in-frame clones and leaves some out. Altogether over 80,000 clones are present, around 87% being singletons, with the ten largest covering about a sixth. The sample was peripheral blood, taken from a patient treated with radiotherapy plus ipilimumab. The source of these receptors is a human donor with non-small cell lung cancer that progressed on radiotherapy plus ipilimumab. Each CDR3 is given with its conserved first and last residue. D genes are given only for firm matches. Some rows have no size entry. The others give once, few or many, or a class for an expanded clone.

V gene: TRBV2
D gene: TRBD2
clone size: NA
J gene: TRBJ2-1
CDR3 DNA: TGTGCCAGCAATATAGGACTAGCTGGTGAGCAGTTCTTC
CDR3 protein: CASNIGLAGEQFF

V gene: TRBV6-5
D gene: TRBD1
clone size: NA
J gene: TRBJ1-2
CDR3 DNA: TGTGCCAGCAGCCTAACTGGACAGGGACCCTATGGCTACACCTTC
CDR3 protein: CASSLTGQGPYGYTF

V gene: TRBV7-8
D gene: NA
clone size: few
J gene: TRBJ1-5
CDR3 DNA: TGTGCCAGCAGCTTAGGAACCGGGACGGAGAGAATTAGCAATCAGCCCCAGCATTTT
CDR3 protein: CASSLGTGTERISNQPQHF

V gene: TRBV7-2
D gene: NA
clone size: NA
J gene: TRBJ1-2
CDR3 DNA: TGTGCCAGCAGCTTAGCGGCGGCCGAAATATTTAACTATGGCTACACCTTC
CDR3 protein: CASSLAAAEIFNYGYTF

V gene: TRBV5-1
D gene: NA
clone size: NA
J gene: TRBJ2-7
CDR3 DNA: TGCGCCAGCAGTCATCAGTGGGGGGTCACCTACGAGCAGTACTTC
CDR3 protein: CASSHQWGVTYEQYF

V gene: TRBV5-8
D gene: TRBD1
clone size: NA
J gene: TRBJ2-2
CDR3 DNA: TGTGCCAGCGGGGACAGACTGAACACCGGGGAGCTGTTTTTT
CDR3 protein: CASGDRLNTGELFF

V gene: TRBV27
D gene: TRBD1
clone size: NA
J gene: TRBJ2-3
CDR3 DNA: TGTGCCAGCAGCCGACAGGGAGATACGCAGTATTTT
CDR3 protein: CASSRQGDTQYF

V gene: TRBV27
D gene: NA
clone size: NA
J gene: TRBJ2-3
CDR3 DNA: TGTGCCAGCAGTTTTACAGGTCTGACAGATACGCAGTATTTT
CDR3 protein: CASSFTGLTDTQYF

V gene: TRBV11-2
D gene: NA
clone size: once
J gene: TRBJ1-3
CDR3 DNA: TGTGCCAGCAGCTTAACCCCCGTTGGGATTTGGGACACCATATATTTT
CDR3 protein: CASSLTPVGIWDTIYF

V gene: TRBV4-3
D gene: NA
clone size: few
J gene: TRBJ1-1
CDR3 DNA: TGCGCCAGCAGCCGGGTGGGGGGGAACACTGAAGCTTTCTTT
CDR3 protein: CASSRVGGNTEAFF

V gene: TRBV7-7
D gene: NA
clone size: NA
J gene: TRBJ2-1
CDR3 DNA: TGTGCTAGCAGCTTAGCGCTGGGATGGGAGCAGTTCTTC
CDR3 protein: CASSLALGWEQFF

V gene: TRBV18
D gene: NA
clone size: few
J gene: TRBJ1-2
CDR3 DNA: TGTGCCAGCTCACCTGGACAGAACTATGGCTACACCTTC
CDR3 protein: CASSPGQNYGYTF

V gene: TRBV7-9
D gene: NA
clone size: NA
J gene: TRBJ1-4
CDR3 DNA: TGTGCCAGCAGCCCGAGGGGGGCAACTAATGAAAAACTGTTTTTT
CDR3 protein: CASSPRGATNEKLFF

V gene: TRBV4-2
D gene: NA
clone size: NA
J gene: TRBJ1-1
CDR3 DNA: TGTGCCAGCAGCCCTGGACGGATGAACACTGAAGCTTTCTTT
CDR3 protein: CASSPGRMNTEAFF

V gene: TRBV27
D gene: TRBD2
clone size: NA
J gene: TRBJ2-3
CDR3 DNA: TGTGCCAGCAGTCCCCCCCCGGGACTAGCGGGGGCCCCCACGAGCACAGATACGCAGTATTTT
CDR3 protein: CASSPPPGLAGAPTSTDTQYF

V gene: TRBV5-1
D gene: NA
clone size: once
J gene: TRBJ2-3
CDR3 DNA: TGCGCCAGCAGCTCCTCACCAGGGGCCAGCACAGATACGCAGTATTTT
CDR3 protein: CASSSSPGASTDTQYF

V gene: TRBV6-5
D gene: NA
clone size: NA
J gene: TRBJ2-7
CDR3 DNA: TGTGCCAGCAGTTTAAACAGTGACTCCTACGAGCAGTACTTC
CDR3 protein: CASSLNSDSYEQYF

V gene: TRBV14
D gene: TRBD2
clone size: NA
J gene: TRBJ2-1
CDR3 DNA: TGTGCCAGCAGTGTCCTAGCGGGGATTGTAGGCAATGAGCAGTTCTTC
CDR3 protein: CASSVLAGIVGNEQFF

V gene: TRBV5-4
D gene: TRBD1
clone size: once
J gene: TRBJ1-1
CDR3 DNA: TGTGCCAGCAGCTCGGACAGGGGATCGGGGATGAGCACTGAAGCTTTCTTT
CDR3 protein: CASSSDRGSGMSTEAFF

V gene: TRBV4-2
D gene: NA
clone size: NA
J gene: TRBJ1-2
CDR3 DNA: TGTGCCAGCAGCCAAGACGGCAGGAACTATGGCTACACCTTC
CDR3 protein: CASSQDGRNYGYTF

V gene: TRBV2
D gene: NA
clone size: NA
J gene: TRBJ2-2
CDR3 DNA: TGTGCCAGCAGTGCCTCTTCGGGGCCCAGCACCGGGGAGCTGTTTTTT
CDR3 protein: CASSASSGPSTGELFF

V gene: TRBV6-1
D gene: NA
clone size: NA
J gene: TRBJ1-1
CDR3 DNA: TGTGCCAGTAAGGCACCCGGGGTTACGAACACTGAAGCTTTCTTT
CDR3 protein: CASKAPGVTNTEAFF

V gene: TRBV6-4
D gene: NA
clone size: NA
J gene: TRBJ2-3
CDR3 DNA: TGTGCCAGCAGTGACTCCGGGTGGAGCACAGATACGCAGTATTTT
CDR3 protein: CASSDSGWSTDTQYF

V gene: TRBV5-1
D gene: TRBD1
clone size: NA
J gene: TRBJ2-5
CDR3 DNA: TGCGCCAGCAGCTGGGGGACAGGAAAGGAGACCCAGTACTTC
CDR3 protein: CASSWGTGKETQYF

V gene: TRBV10-3
D gene: NA
clone size: NA
J gene: TRBJ2-1
CDR3 DNA: TGTGCCATCAGGGACCTAGGACGCGGAGAGGGCAATGAGCAGTTCTTC
CDR3 protein: CAIRDLGRGEGNEQFF

V gene: TRBV6-5
D gene: TRBD1
clone size: NA
J gene: TRBJ2-7
CDR3 DNA: TGTGCCAGCAGTCCTACAGGGGGCGCGTCCTACGAGCAGTACTTC
CDR3 protein: CASSPTGGASYEQYF

V gene: TRBV19
D gene: TRBD1
clone size: NA
J gene: TRBJ1-5
CDR3 DNA: TGTGCCAGTAGTATAGATGGACAGGGGGGCCGGCAGCCCCAGCATTTT
CDR3 protein: CASSIDGQGGRQPQHF

V gene: TRBV5-4
D gene: TRBD1
clone size: NA
J gene: TRBJ2-3
CDR3 DNA: TGTGCCAGCAGTCGCCGACAGGGGTTCACAGATACGCAGTATTTT
CDR3 protein: CASSRRQGFTDTQYF

V gene: TRBV27
D gene: NA
clone size: NA
J gene: TRBJ1-5
CDR3 DNA: TGTGCCAGCAGTTTAACCCCCCATCAGCCCCAGCATTTT
CDR3 protein: CASSLTPHQPQHF

V gene: TRBV7-9
D gene: NA
clone size: NA
J gene: TRBJ2-7
CDR3 DNA: TGTGCCAGCAGCTTAGTGGACAGCCATAGGAAGCAGTACTTC
CDR3 protein: CASSLVDSHRKQYF

V gene: TRBV19
D gene: TRBD1
clone size: NA
J gene: TRBJ2-7
CDR3 DNA: TGTGCCAGTAGTATAGTGACAGGGGACTACGAGCAGTACTTC
CDR3 protein: CASSIVTGDYEQYF

V gene: TRBV5-6
D gene: TRBD2
clone size: NA
J gene: TRBJ2-3
CDR3 DNA: TGTGCCAGCAGCACCCGCTTCCGGGCTAGCGGGGGTGTGGATACGCAGTATTTT
CDR3 protein: CASSTRFRASGGVDTQYF

V gene: TRBV7-2
D gene: NA
clone size: NA
J gene: TRBJ2-5
CDR3 DNA: TGTGCCAGCAGCTTAACCCGGACTGGAGAGACCCAGTACTTC
CDR3 protein: CASSLTRTGETQYF

V gene: TRBV4-1
D gene: TRBD2
clone size: NA
J gene: TRBJ2-2
CDR3 DNA: TGCGCCAGCAGCCAAGCGACTAGCGGGAGTTACACCGGGGAGCTGTTTTTT
CDR3 protein: CASSQATSGSYTGELFF

V gene: TRBV18
D gene: TRBD1
clone size: NA
J gene: TRBJ1-5
CDR3 DNA: TGTGCCAGCTCATCTACCGGGACAGGGGACAATCAGCCCCAGCATTTT
CDR3 protein: CASSSTGTGDNQPQHF

V gene: TRBV18
D gene: TRBD1
clone size: NA
J gene: TRBJ2-2
CDR3 DNA: TGTGCCAGCTCACCACCGTTAAACTGGACAGGGCAGGTCGGGGAGCTGTTTTTT
CDR3 protein: CASSPPLNWTGQVGELFF

V gene: TRBV14
D gene: NA
clone size: NA
J gene: TRBJ2-1
CDR3 DNA: TGTGCCAGCAGCTTGGGACTGAAGAAAAACAATGAGCAGTTCTTC
CDR3 protein: CASSLGLKKNNEQFF

V gene: TRBV4-1
D gene: NA
clone size: few
J gene: TRBJ2-2
CDR3 DNA: TGCGCCAGCAGCCAACAGTTCGCGAACACCGGGGAGCTGTTTTTT
CDR3 protein: CASSQQFANTGELFF

V gene: TRBV7-8
D gene: NA
clone size: NA
J gene: TRBJ2-2
CDR3 DNA: TGTGCCAGCAGCGGTGGGGGCTTGATCGGGGAGCTGTTTTTT
CDR3 protein: CASSGGGLIGELFF

V gene: TRBV19
D gene: TRBD1
clone size: NA
J gene: TRBJ1-2
CDR3 DNA: TGTGCCAGTAGATCAGGGGGCTGGGGCTACACCTTC
CDR3 protein: CASRSGGWGYTF

V gene: TRBV2
D gene: TRBD1
clone size: NA
J gene: TRBJ2-5
CDR3 DNA: TGTGCCAGCAGAGTCGAGACAGGGGGCTTTCAAGAGACCCAGTACTTC
CDR3 protein: CASRVETGGFQETQYF

V gene: TRBV4-2
D gene: NA
clone size: NA
J gene: TRBJ2-7
CDR3 DNA: TGTGCCGTAAAGTGGCGGGACTTATCCTACGAGCAGTACTTC
CDR3 protein: CAVKWRDLSYEQYF

V gene: TRBV7-9
D gene: TRBD1
clone size: NA
J gene: TRBJ1-5
CDR3 DNA: TGTGCCAGCAGCGACACAGGGGGCGGGAATCAGCCCCAGCATTTT
CDR3 protein: CASSDTGGGNQPQHF

V gene: TRBV28
D gene: NA
clone size: once
J gene: TRBJ1-2
CDR3 DNA: TGTGCCAGCAGTTTAGACGGACCCTATGGCTACACCTTC
CDR3 protein: CASSLDGPYGYTF

V gene: TRBV10-3
D gene: TRBD1
clone size: NA
J gene: TRBJ1-5
CDR3 DNA: TGTGCCACCAAGGGGACAGAGGTTAGCAATCAGCCCCAGCATTTT
CDR3 protein: CATKGTEVSNQPQHF

V gene: TRBV5-8
D gene: NA
clone size: NA
J gene: TRBJ1-1
CDR3 DNA: TGTGCCAGCAGCTTGGCGGCGGGCGGGAACACTGAAGCTTTCTTT
CDR3 protein: CASSLAAGGNTEAFF

V gene: TRBV7-9
D gene: TRBD2
clone size: few
J gene: TRBJ2-5
CDR3 DNA: TGTGCCAGCAGCTTAACTGGGACTAGCGGGGAAGAGACCCAGTACTTC
CDR3 protein: CASSLTGTSGEETQYF

V gene: TRBV30
D gene: NA
clone size: NA
J gene: TRBJ1-5
CDR3 DNA: TGTGCCTGGAGTTCCCGGGGGTATAGCAATCAGCCCCAGCATTTT
CDR3 protein: CAWSSRGYSNQPQHF

V gene: TRBV7-9
D gene: TRBD2
clone size: NA
J gene: TRBJ2-3
CDR3 DNA: TGTGCCAGCAGCCCAAGCGGCGGGGGTACGCAGTATTTT
CDR3 protein: CASSPSGGGTQYF

V gene: TRBV28
D gene: NA
clone size: NA
J gene: TRBJ1-5
CDR3 DNA: TGTGCCAGCAGCCGGACAAGGGGCGGCAATCAGCCCCAGCATTTT
CDR3 protein: CASSRTRGGNQPQHF

V gene: TRBV29-1
D gene: NA
clone size: NA
J gene: TRBJ1-4
CDR3 DNA: TGCGGCGGAGGGCGGAACAATGAAAAACTGTTTTTT
CDR3 protein: CGGGRNNEKLFF

V gene: TRBV27
D gene: NA
clone size: NA
J gene: TRBJ1-5
CDR3 DNA: TGTGCCAGCAGAAGGGACATAAATAGCAATCAGCCCCAGCATTTT
CDR3 protein: CASRRDINSNQPQHF

V gene: TRBV28
D gene: TRBD1
clone size: NA
J gene: TRBJ2-3
CDR3 DNA: TGTGCCAGCAGGGGTCGGACAGGGTCAGATACGCAGTATTTT
CDR3 protein: CASRGRTGSDTQYF

V gene: TRBV6-5
D gene: TRBD1
clone size: NA
J gene: TRBJ1-5
CDR3 DNA: TGTGCCAGCAGCCGGACAGGGGGTCAGCCCCAGCATTTT
CDR3 protein: CASSRTGGQPQHF

V gene: TRBV7-2
D gene: NA
clone size: NA
J gene: TRBJ1-2
CDR3 DNA: TGTGCCAGCAGCGCAGCTGGGGGTAGCTATGGCTACACCTTC
CDR3 protein: CASSAAGGSYGYTF

V gene: TRBV13
D gene: NA
clone size: once
J gene: TRBJ1-1
CDR3 DNA: TGTGCCAGCAGTCGTTATTCGAACACTGAAGCTTTCTTT
CDR3 protein: CASSRYSNTEAFF

V gene: TRBV19
D gene: NA
clone size: NA
J gene: TRBJ1-1
CDR3 DNA: TGTGCCAGTAGTACTCACCCAATCACTGAAGCTTTCTTT
CDR3 protein: CASSTHPITEAFF

V gene: TRBV20-1
D gene: NA
clone size: NA
J gene: TRBJ1-6
CDR3 DNA: TGCAGTGCTAGAAAAGATTCACCCCTCCACTTT
CDR3 protein: CSARKDSPLHF

V gene: TRBV5-1
D gene: TRBD1
clone size: once
J gene: TRBJ1-1
CDR3 DNA: TGCGCCAGCAGCCACGGGTGGGACAGGCGAAGTGAAGCTTTCTTT
CDR3 protein: CASSHGWDRRSEAFF